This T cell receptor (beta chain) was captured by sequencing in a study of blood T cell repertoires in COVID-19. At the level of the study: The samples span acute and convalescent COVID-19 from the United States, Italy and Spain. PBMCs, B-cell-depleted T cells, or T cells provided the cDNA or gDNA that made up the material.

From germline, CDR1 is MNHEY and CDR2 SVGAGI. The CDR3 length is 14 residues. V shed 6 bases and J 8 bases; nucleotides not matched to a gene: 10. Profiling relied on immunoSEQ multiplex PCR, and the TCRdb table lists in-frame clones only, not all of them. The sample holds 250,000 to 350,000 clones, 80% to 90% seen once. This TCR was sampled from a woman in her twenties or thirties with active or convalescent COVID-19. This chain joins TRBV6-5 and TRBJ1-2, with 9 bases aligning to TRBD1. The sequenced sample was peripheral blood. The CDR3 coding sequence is TGTGCCAGCAGGGCAAGGGACAGGGTCGGGGGCTACACCTTC. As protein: CASRARDRVGGYTF.